A single sample is the source of the 27 T cell receptor beta chains below, sequenced in a study of regulatory T cells in long-lasting Graves disease. Arm-PCR of CDR3 regions with iRepertoire HTBI primers generated TCR beta libraries. Using its own MiXCR run on the multiplex PCR reads, TCRdb lists one record per CDR3 protein. The top ten hold approximately 8% of the sample, which has approximately 470,000 distinct CDR3 sequences, around 21% seen once. Time point: persistent/refractory GD, antithyroid drugs over 5 years with positive TRAb. RNA from PBMCs was the source of the TCR library. The sequencing here drew on peripheral blood mononuclear cells (PBMCs), taken when the disease was refractory, from a patient treated with antithyroid drugs. The receptors were gathered from a female donor with Graves disease.

The J gene is TRBJ2-7, the V gene TRBV28, with TRBD1 as a possible D gene (8 bases). The germline V and J ends were trimmed by 3 bases and 5 bases, with 17 bases remaining between them. From germline, CDR1 is MDHEN and CDR2 SYDVKM. This CDR3 spans 15 amino acids. CDR3 amino acids: CASSFWGGRGHEQYF. The CDR3 DNA reads TGTGCCAGCAGTTTTTGGGGGGGCAGGGGGCACGAGCAGTACTTC. The whole variable domain, filled in from reference TRBV28 and TRBJ2-7, reads DVKVTQSSRYLVKRTGEKVFLECVQDMDHENMFWYRQDPGLGLRLIYFSYDVKMKEKGDIPEGYSVSREKKERFSLILESASTNQTSMYLCASSFWGGRGHEQYFGPGTRLTVT.

Concerning this clonotype: A read error may account for a junction end that differs from germline. This chain uses TRBV27 with TRBJ1-2; D gene unclear. Germline V gene data show CDR1 as MNHEY and CDR2 as SMNVEV (reference sequence). This CDR3 comprises 14 residues. The CDR3: CASNLSAGVYGYTF. The DNA of the CDR3 is TGTGCCAGCAATTTATCGGCAGGAGTCTATGGCTACACCTTC.

This clonotype was counted ten times or more. The V and J genes are TRBV2 and TRBJ2-7, with 13 positions matching TRBD2. The CDR3 is made up of 14 amino acids. In germline, CDR1 is SNHLY, CDR2 FYNNEI. The ends lost 6 bases at V and 2 bases at J; junction bases unmatched: 1. In DNA form, the CDR3 reads TGTGCCAGCAGGGGACTAGCGGGACCCTACGAGCAGTACTTC. Its translation is CASRGLAGPYEQYF.

The V gene is TRBV7-3, the J gene TRBJ2-7, with 8 positions matching TRBD2. Germline assignment: CDR1 SGHTA and CDR2 FQGTGA. The CDR3 spans 12 residues. Losses at the gene ends were 4 bases for V and 7 bases for J; bases not matched to a gene: 3. The CDR3 region has the DNA TGTGCCAGCAGCTCCGGGGGGGGGGAGCAGTACTTC. The encoded protein is CASSSGGGEQYF. The full variable domain, its missing parts supplied by reference TRBV7-3 and TRBJ2-7, is GAGVSQTPSNKVTEKGKYVELRCDPISGHTALYWYRQSLGQGPEFLIYFQGTGAADDSGLPNDRFFAVRPEGSVSTLKIQRTERGDSAVYLCASSSGGGEQYFGPGTRLTVT.

This clonotype was found many times. The chain has TRBV28 and TRBJ2-7; 7 bases fit TRBD1. In germline, CDR1 is MDHEN, CDR2 SYDVKM. The CDR3 totals 15 residues. Trimming cost V 6 bases and J 4 bases; bases outside gene matches: 12. The CDR3 loop is CASSLTGARGYEQYF. In DNA, the CDR3 is TGTGCCAGCAGCCTAACCGGGGCCAGGGGGTACGAGCAGTACTTC. Combining the CDR3 with reference TRBV28 and TRBJ2-7 gives the whole variable domain DVKVTQSSRYLVKRTGEKVFLECVQDMDHENMFWYRQDPGLGLRLIYFSYDVKMKEKGDIPEGYSVSREKKERFSLILESASTNQTSMYLCASSLTGARGYEQYFGPGTRLTVT.

The gene calls are TRBV7-9 and TRBJ1-6; a possible D gene is TRBD1 (5 bases). The V gene's germline CDR1 is SEHNR and CDR2 FQNEAQ (reference sequence). The CDR3 sequence is 16 residues long. V dropped 5 bases and J dropped 9 bases, with 20 bases sitting between them. This chain's CDR3 is CASSPETAGVFSPLHF. The CDR3 DNA is TGTGCCAGCAGCCCGGAGACAGCCGGGGTATTTTCACCCCTCCACTTT.

The chain employs TRBV28 and TRBJ2-1, with D perhaps given as TRBD1 or TRBD2 (7 bases each). The germline V gene encodes CDR1 MDHEN and CDR2 SYDVKM. This CDR3 is 16 amino acids long. Trimming removed 2 bases from V and 5 bases from J, with 16 bases in between. CDR3 nucleotides: TGTGCCAGCAGTTTAAGGACAGGTGGGGGGGACAATGAGCAGTTCTTC. Translation gives CASSLRTGGGDNEQFF. Full variable domain (rest looked up from reference TRBV28 and TRBJ2-1): DVKVTQSSRYLVKRTGEKVFLECVQDMDHENMFWYRQDPGLGLRLIYFSYDVKMKEKGDIPEGYSVSREKKERFSLILESASTNQTSMYLCASSLRTGGGDNEQFFGPGTRLTVL.

CDR3 sequence: CASSRRDRTNTEAFF. The CDR3 DNA follows: TGTGCCAGCAGCCGCCGGGACAGAACGAACACTGAAGCTTTCTTT. The chain joins TRBV7-3 to TRBJ1-1; TRBD1 matches at 7 bases. This CDR3 has 15 residues. In germline, CDR1 is SGHTA, CDR2 FQGTGA. The V and J ends lost 5 bases and 1 base, in that order; junction bases with no gene match: 7.

About this clonotype itself: A much larger clone lies one base from this, so it may be a read error. This sequence joins TRBV11-2 and TRBJ2-6; 7 bases align to TRBD2. The DNA end is more similar to TRBJ2-7, so the J call may be wrong. Germline CDR1 reads SGHAT; CDR2 reads FQNNGV. This CDR3 region has 16 residues. CDR3 loop: CASSSQSGAGAIKQYF. CDR3 in DNA: TGTGCCAGCAGCTCCCAATCCGGGGCGGGAGCCATCAAGCAGTACTTC.

This clonotype was counted ten times or more. The J gene is TRBJ2-7, the V gene TRBV11-2, with D possibly called TRBD1 or TRBD2 (6 bases each). Germline V lookup: CDR1 SGHAT, CDR2 FQNNGV. This CDR3 contains 14 residues. V was shortened by 9 bases and J by 6 bases, with 21 bases between the two germline ends. The CDR3 reads CASQGGGTKSEQYF. The CDR3, as DNA: TGTGCCAGTCAAGGAGGGGGAACAAAGTCCGAGCAGTACTTC. The full variable domain, in which reference TRBV11-2 and TRBJ2-7 provide the parts outside the CDR3, is EAGVAQSPRYKIIEKRQSVAFWCNPISGHATLYWYQQILGQGPKLLIQFQNNGVVDDSQLPKDRFSAERLKGVDSTLKIQPAKLEDSAVYLCASQGGGTKSEQYFGPGTRLTVT.

This clonotype was found a few times. V and J are TRBV10-3 and TRBJ1-1, with D unresolved. CDR3 length: 13 residues. Germline lookup yields CDR1 ENHRY and CDR2 SYGVKD. Trimming took 6 bases from V and 1 from J, leaving 9 bases between them. CDR3 in DNA: TGTGCCATCAGGGAAACAACGAACACTGAAGCTTTCTTT. It yields the protein CAIRETTNTEAFF.

The V gene is TRBV12-3 or TRBV12-4, the J gene TRBJ1-3; maybe TRBD1 (6 bases). V lost 4 bases to trimming and J lost 4 bases, with 14 bases between them. CDR3 size: 15 residues. The CDR3 loop is CASSSSGTNGNTIYF. The CDR3 region has the DNA TGTGCCAGCAGTTCCTCCGGGACAAACGGAAACACCATATATTTT.

The table lists this clonotype with many counts. The chain couples TRBV27 to TRBJ1-5; TRBD1 might be the D (6 bases). There are 13 residues in the CDR3. Germline CDR1 and CDR2: MNHEY and SMNVEV (reference sequence). Trimming took off 4 bases at V and 7 bases at J, with 11 bases between the two ends. The CDR3 region is CASSSRGGQPQHF. The CDR3 DNA reads TGTGCCAGCAGTTCGAGGGGGGGACAGCCCCAGCATTTT.

This clonotype has a count of ten or more. The gene calls are TRBV7-8 and TRBJ1-5; possibly TRBD1 for D (6 bases). Germline CDR1 and CDR2: SGHVS and FQNEAQ. Trimming took 2 bases from V and 8 from J, leaving 16 bases between them. The length of the CDR3 is 15 residues. The CDR3 protein is CASSLFLRGTEPQHF. CDR3 nucleotides: TGTGCCAGCAGCTTATTCCTCAGGGGTACGGAGCCCCAGCATTTT.

The J gene is TRBJ2-7, the V gene TRBV10-2; 9 bases are a match to TRBD2. After removal of 0 bases from V and 7 bases from J, the junction contained 13 bases not matched to a gene. The CDR3 runs 17 residues. The germline V gene encodes CDR1 WSHSY and CDR2 SAAADI. CDR3 bases: TGCGCCAGCAGTGAGTCGACCGCGGGAGGGCCTACGGGTGAGCAGTACTTC. Amino acid sequence: CASSESTAGGPTGEQYF.

This clonotype has at least ten counts. The chain has TRBV28 and TRBJ2-7; no clear D. Germline-derived CDR1 and CDR2 are MDHEN and SYDVKM. Deletions cut 5 bases from V and 4 bases from J, with 12 bases between. The CDR3 totals 13 residues. As DNA, the CDR3 is TGTGCCAGCAGTCCTATGGGTCTTTACGAGCAGTACTTC. This gives the protein CASSPMGLYEQYF.

The CDR3 DNA is TGTGCCAGCAGCTTCAACAGGACCCTTGCCCACGAGCAGTACTTC. Translation: CASSFNRTLAHEQYF. This rearrangement joins TRBV7-9 to TRBJ2-7; tentative D call: TRBD1 (5 bases). The CDR3 has 15 residues. V lost 3 bases and J 5 bases, leaving 17 bases between the germline ends. Germline V lookup: CDR1 SEHNR, CDR2 FQNEAQ (reference sequence).

This clonotype was observed at least ten times. The chain employs TRBV2 and TRBJ2-6; no firm D call. V was clipped by 6 bases and J by 5 bases, with 8 bases between them. CDR1 and CDR2 from the germline V gene are SNHLY and FYNNEI. This CDR3 comprises 13 residues. Written as DNA, the CDR3 is TGTGCCAGCAGCAGCCTTCGGGCCAACGTCCTGACTTTC. Amino acid sequence: CASSSLRANVLTF.

This clonotype appeared a few times. At one boundary the junction diverges from the germline segment, which might be a read error. The rearrangement links TRBV18 to TRBJ2-7; possibly TRBD1 for D (6 bases). Germline loops: CDR1 KGHSH, CDR2 LQKENI. The CDR3 runs to 17 residues. The CDR3 loop reads CASSPPMMDSYSHEQYF. As DNA, the CDR3 is TGTGCCAGCTCACCACCCATGATGGACAGCTACTCCCACGAGCAGTACTTC.

To note about this clonotype: The junction and the germline gene differ at one end; a read error may be behind it. The gene calls are TRBV7-8 and TRBJ1-1; D is uncertain. Germline V gene data show CDR1 as SGHVS and CDR2 as FQNEAQ. This CDR3 contains 13 residues. CDR3 sequence (DNA): TGTGTCAGCAGCTCAGCTATGAACACTGAAGCTTTCTTT. Its translation is CVSSSAMNTEAFF.

This clonotype was observed a handful of times. The chain has TRBV6-1 and TRBJ2-7; TRBD2 might be the D (6 bases). Germline loops: CDR1 MNHNS, CDR2 SASEGT. The V and J ends lost 6 bases and 0 bases respectively, with 15 bases between them. The CDR3 runs 15 residues. The CDR3 region has the DNA TGTGCCAGCAGCTCCTCTGGGGGGAGCTCCTACGAGCAGTACTTC. Translating it yields CASSSSGGSSYEQYF.

This chain uses TRBV7-9 with TRBJ2-2, with TRBD2 matching 8 bases. The germline V gene encodes CDR1 SEHNR and CDR2 FQNEAQ (reference sequence). The CDR3 has 15 residues. J was trimmed by 4 bases and V by 5 bases; bases with no gene match: 6. The DNA of the CDR3 is TGTGCCAGCAGCCTTGGGACTAGAGGCACCGGGGAGCTGTTTTTT. This encodes CASSLGTRGTGELFF.

This chain links TRBV7-9 with TRBJ1-1; 8 bases align to TRBD1. The V gene end was trimmed by 5 bases and the J gene end by 3 bases; junction bases not matched to a gene: 5. The CDR3 has 14 amino acids. Germline V gives CDR1 SEHNR, CDR2 FQNEAQ (reference sequence). The CDR3 loop reads CASSRQGPDTEAFF. CDR3 sequence (DNA): TGTGCCAGCAGCCGACAGGGGCCCGACACTGAAGCTTTCTTT.

The rearrangement joins TRBV7-8 to TRBJ2-7; D may be TRBD1 or TRBD2 (6 bases each). The CDR3 has 13 amino acids. Germline V lookup: CDR1 SGHVS, CDR2 FQNEAQ. The germline V and J ends were trimmed by 6 bases and 4 bases, with 13 bases remaining between them. The CDR3 spells CASRPRGLYEQYF. DNA for the CDR3: TGTGCCAGCAGGCCCCGGGGGCTGTACGAGCAGTACTTC.

This clonotype turned up a few times. The chain recombines TRBV30 with TRBJ1-1; the D gene is possibly TRBD1 (5 bases). The germline V gene encodes CDR1 GTSNPN and CDR2 SVGIG (reference sequence). The length of the CDR3 is 11 residues. V was trimmed by 5 bases and J by 11 bases, leaving 15 bases between them. The CDR3 nucleotides are TGTGCCTGGCATGGGGGTAGTGTGGCTTTCTTT. Protein product: CAWHGGSVAFF.

In regard to this clonotype: This may be a read error: a much more frequent sequence differs by one nucleotide. V usage is TRBV6-1 and J usage is TRBJ2-7; 8 bases match TRBD1. This CDR3 comprises 16 residues. Germline V gives CDR1 MNHNS, CDR2 SASEGT. With V trimmed by 4 bases and J by 3 bases, 11 bases remained unmatched. CDR3 DNA: TGTGCCAGCAGTGCAAGCAGGGTCAGGGGGCACTACGAGCAGTACTTC. Encoded protein: CASSASRVRGHYEQYF.

V usage is TRBV20-1 and J usage is TRBJ2-3; the D is unclear. The CDR3 is 13 amino acids. Germline CDR1 DFQATT, CDR2 SNEGSKA (reference sequence). V was clipped by 0 bases and J by 1 base, with 5 bases between them. This CDR3 is CSARDSRTDTQYF. DNA for the CDR3: TGCAGTGCTAGAGACAGCCGCACAGATACGCAGTATTTT.